What follows are 32 T cell receptor beta chains derived from one specimen sequenced in a study of blood T cell repertoires in COVID-19. The repertoire was sequenced with immunoSEQ multiplex PCR; TCRdb's copy has only in-frame clones and lacks some. The repertoire includes 200,000 to 250,000 clones, roughly 78% of them detected once, and less than 15% sits in the top ten. The sample taken for sequencing was peripheral blood. The receptors were sampled from a woman aged 35 to 49 with acute or convalescent COVID-19.

This rearrangement joins TRBV6-5 to TRBJ2-3, with D possibly TRBD1 on 5 matching bases. CDR1 MNHEY and CDR2 SVGAGI come from the germline V gene. The CDR3 sequence is 14 residues long. With 4 bases removed from V and 1 base from J, the gap between germline ends came to 9 bases. CDR3 loop: CASSFETGTDTQYF. CDR3 bases: TGTGCCAGCAGTTTCGAGACAGGCACAGATACGCAGTATTTT.

V is TRBV29-1 and J is TRBJ1-2; tentative D call: TRBD1 (5 bases). CDR1 SQVTM and CDR2 ANQGSEA come from the germline V gene. The V end lost 6 bases, the J end lost 0 bases, and 17 bases lay between the germline ends. The CDR3 has 15 residues. The CDR3 spells CSVQGRGWANYGYTF. CDR3 nucleotide sequence: TGCAGCGTCCAAGGGAGGGGTTGGGCTAACTATGGCTACACCTTC.

This clone was seen a single time. This chain connects TRBV3-1 (or the pseudogene TRBV3-2) to TRBJ2-3, with TRBD2 identical over 10 bases. The CDR3 sequence is 17 residues long. Trimming removed 2 bases from V and 0 bases from J; junction bases left unmatched: 5. Germline lookup yields CDR1 LGHDT and CDR2 YNNKEL (reference sequence). The CDR3 coding sequence is TGTGCCAGCAGCCAAAAGAAGCGGGGGGGAAGCACAGATACGCAGTATTTT. It codes for CASSQKKRGGSTDTQYF.

The chain carries TRBV5-4 and TRBJ1-1, with D unresolved. With 3 bases removed from V and 5 bases from J, the gap between germline ends came to 8 bases. The CDR3 has 12 residues. Germline-derived CDR1 and CDR2 are SGHNT and YYREEE (reference sequence). The CDR3 DNA sequence: TGTGCCAGCAGCTCGCAGTGGACTGAAGCTTTCTTT. Amino acid sequence: CASSSQWTEAFF.

This chain connects TRBV6-1 to TRBJ1-1, with no clear D. Germline CDR1 MNHNS, CDR2 SASEGT. This CDR3 is built from 14 residues. With 3 bases removed from V and 1 base from J, the gap between germline ends came to 9 bases. CDR3 sequence (DNA): TGTGCCAGCAGTGATCGGGGTCCGAACACTGAAGCTTTCTTT. Translated: CASSDRGPNTEAFF.

This chain's CDR3 is CATNLGQMNTEAFF. CDR3 nucleotide sequence: TGTGCCACCAACCTGGGACAGATGAACACTGAAGCTTTCTTT. This sequence joins TRBV19 and TRBJ1-1; 7 positions agree with TRBD1. From germline, CDR1 is LNHDA and CDR2 SQIVND (reference sequence). V lost 10 bases and J lost 0; bases outside the gene matches: 8. CDR3 length: 14 residues. Full variable domain (rest looked up from reference TRBV19 and TRBJ1-1): DGGITQSPKYLFRKEGQNVTLSCEQNLNHDAMYWYRQDPGQGLRLIYYSQIVNDFQKGDIAEGYSVSREKKESFPLTVTSAQKNPTAFYLCATNLGQMNTEAFFGQGTRLTVV.

V is TRBV3-1 (or the pseudogene TRBV3-2) and J is TRBJ2-7; D may be TRBD2 (6 bases). The CDR3 has 15 residues. Trimming left V 3 bases short and J 3 bases short, with 15 bases between. The germline gives CDR1 LGHDT, CDR2 YNNKEL (reference sequence). The CDR3 region has the DNA TGTGCCAGCAGCCAGACGGGCGGGATCCACTACGAGCAGTACTTC. As protein: CASSQTGGIHYEQYF.

This clone occurred once. V is TRBV7-9 and J is TRBJ2-3, with 8 nucleotides matching TRBD1. With 1 base clipped from V and 1 base from J, the junction kept 4 bases outside the gene matches. The CDR3 is made up of 16 amino acids. CDR1 and CDR2 (germline): SEHNR, FQNEAQ (reference sequence). CDR3 sequence (DNA): TGTGCCAGCAGCTTAGACCCGGGACAGGGCACAGATACGCAGTATTTT. It translates to CASSLDPGQGTDTQYF. Full variable domain (remainder filled in from reference TRBV7-9 and TRBJ2-3): DTGVSQNPRHKITKRGQNVTFRCDPISEHNRLYWYRQTLGQGPEFLTYFQNEAQLEKSRLLSDRFSAERPKGSFSTLEIQRTEQGDSAMYLCASSLDPGQGTDTQYFGPGTRLTVL.

The chain joins TRBV4-1 to TRBJ2-7, with a possible D match to TRBD2 (6 bases). Trimming took off 0 bases at V and 4 bases at J, with 16 bases between the two ends. The CDR3 covers 16 residues. Looked up from germline, CDR1 is MGHRA and CDR2 is YSYEKL. The CDR3 nucleotides are TGCGCCAGCAGCCAAGATCCCCGACTAGACCAGTACGAGCAGTACTTC. It specifies CASSQDPRLDQYEQYF.

J is TRBJ1-1 and V is TRBV30; D possibly corresponds to TRBD1 (6 bases). Germline V gives CDR1 GTSNPN, CDR2 SVGIG (reference sequence). Trimming stripped 4 bases from V and 0 bases from J, with 9 bases between. CDR3 length equals 13 residues. Here the CDR3 DNA reads TGTGCCTGGAACAGGGTTTTGAACACTGAAGCTTTCTTT. Encoded protein: CAWNRVLNTEAFF. Based on the CDR3 plus reference TRBV30 and TRBJ1-1, the full variable domain is SQTIHQWPATLVQPVGSPLSLECTVEGTSNPNLYWYRQAAGRGLQLLFYSVGIGQISSEVPQNLSASRPQDRQFILSSKKLLLSDSGFYLCAWNRVLNTEAFFGQGTRLTVV.

V is TRBV11-2 and J is TRBJ1-2; possible D gene TRBD1, 6 bases. Germline CDR1 and CDR2: SGHAT and FQNNGV. The CDR3 runs to 14 residues. The ends were cut back, 7 bases at V and 5 bases at J, with 17 bases in the middle. CDR3 sequence: CASIPPQGMYGYTF. DNA of the CDR3: TGTGCCAGCATCCCACCACAGGGTATGTATGGCTACACCTTC.

V usage is TRBV5-1 and J usage is TRBJ2-1; 10 bases match TRBD2. The CDR3 has 15 residues. Per the germline V gene, CDR1 is SGHRS and CDR2 is YFSETQ. The V segment lost 1 base and the J segment 8 bases; nucleotides outside the gene matches: 6. The CDR3 DNA reads as TGCGCCAGCAGCTTGTGGTCTAGCGGGAGTGATGAGCAGTTCTTC. It yields the protein CASSLWSSGSDEQFF.

The rearrangement links TRBV27 to TRBJ2-7; 7 nucleotides agree with TRBD1. Per germline, CDR1 MNHEY and CDR2 SMNVEV (reference sequence). The CDR3 loop spans 15 amino acids. V lost 3 bases, J lost 5 bases, and 10 bases stayed unmatched. This chain's CDR3 is CASSLRVDRANEQYF. The CDR3 DNA sequence: TGTGCCAGCAGTTTGCGGGTCGACAGGGCCAACGAGCAGTACTTC.

The chain joins TRBV30 to TRBJ1-4; D remains ambiguous. This CDR3 region has 16 residues. V lost 0 bases to trimming and J lost 7 bases, with 18 bases between them. Per the germline V gene, CDR1 is GTSNPN and CDR2 is SVGIG (reference sequence). The CDR3 sequence: CAWSVGTPGGGEKLFF. The DNA of the CDR3 is TGTGCCTGGAGTGTCGGAACGCCCGGAGGAGGTGAAAAACTGTTTTTT.

This chain connects TRBV7-6 to TRBJ2-5; 12 nucleotides agree with TRBD1. After removal of 1 base from V and 4 bases from J, the junction contained 4 bases not matched to a gene. The CDR3 length is 16 residues. The germline V gene encodes CDR1 SGHVS and CDR2 FNYEAQ. CDR3 protein: CASSLEGTGGVETQYF. As DNA, the CDR3 is TGTGCCAGCAGCTTAGAGGGGACAGGGGGCGTAGAGACCCAGTACTTC.

The chain couples TRBV2 to TRBJ1-4; D unresolved. Germline V gives CDR1 SNHLY, CDR2 FYNNEI. The CDR3 spans 14 residues. Trimming shortened V by 3 bases and J by 5 bases, and 10 bases separated the two germline ends. This chain's CDR3 is CASSDRTGNEKLFF. The CDR3 DNA is TGTGCCAGCAGTGACCGGACGGGGAATGAAAAACTGTTTTTT.

This chain joins TRBV6-6 and TRBJ2-6; no definite D call. In germline, CDR1 is MNHNY, CDR2 SVGAGI (reference sequence). Trimming pared 6 bases from V and 1 base from J, leaving 10 bases between. The CDR3 runs 15 residues. CDR3 sequence (DNA): TGTGCCAGCAGCTTTACAGATTCTGGGGCCAACGTCCTGACTTTC. Its translation: CASSFTDSGANVLTF.

The rearrangement uses TRBV6-2 or TRBV6-3 and TRBJ2-4; 7 bases agree with TRBD1. Germline values: CDR1 MNHEY, CDR2 SVGEGT. The CDR3 is 17 residues long. V dropped 1 base and J dropped 0; count of bases not matched to a gene: 6. CDR3 protein: CASSYFSGGLAKNIQYF. The CDR3 DNA sequence: TGTGCCAGCAGTTACTTCTCAGGGGGATTAGCCAAAAACATTCAGTACTTC.

This clone was seen a single time. This chain uses TRBV11-2 with TRBJ2-1; TRBD2 aligns across 11 bases. V trimming: 3 bases; J trimming: 4 bases; junction bases outside the gene matches: 5. The V gene's germline CDR1 is SGHAT and CDR2 FQNNGV. This CDR3 is built from 16 residues. CDR3 nucleotide sequence: TGTGCCAGCAGCTTCTTGACTAGCGGGAAGTACAATGAGCAGTTCTTC. Its translation is CASSFLTSGKYNEQFF.

V gene TRBV5-5 combines with J gene TRBJ2-7; D might be TRBD1 (6 bases). Germline V CDR1 and CDR2: SGHKS, YYEKEE (reference sequence). Between the trimmed V and J ends, which lost 0 bases and 4 bases, there was a span of 14 bases. The CDR3 runs to 15 residues. CDR3 loop: CASSLELHREYEQYF. The CDR3 nucleotides read TGTGCCAGCAGCTTGGAACTTCACAGGGAGTACGAGCAGTACTTC.

This chain connects TRBV5-8 to TRBJ2-7; 8 nucleotides match TRBD1. CDR3 length: 14 amino acids. Germline CDR1 reads SGHTS; CDR2 reads YDEGEE. Trimming at V came to 4 bases and at J to 4 bases, leaving 7 bases not matched to a gene. The CDR3 nucleotides read TGTGCCAGCAGCCCACGGACAGGGTGGTACGAGCAGTACTTC. It is translated as CASSPRTGWYEQYF.

The CDR3 sequence is CASSYLGTDQPQHF. The CDR3 DNA sequence: TGTGCCAGCAGTTATCTCGGGACAGATCAGCCCCAGCATTTT. The chain couples TRBV6-5 to TRBJ1-5; 7 bases align to TRBD1. CDR1 MNHEY and CDR2 SVGAGI come from the germline V gene. This CDR3 comprises 14 residues. With V trimmed by 3 bases and J by 5 bases, 4 bases remained unmatched.

The chain carries TRBV14 and TRBJ2-7; tentatively, D is TRBD1 (5 bases). V was cut by 4 bases and J by 0 bases, with 10 bases left in between. Germline V gene data show CDR1 as SGHDN and CDR2 as FVKESK. CDR3 size: 14 residues. The CDR3 region is CASSLTTVSYEQYF. The CDR3 DNA sequence: TGTGCCAGCAGCCTAACGACAGTCTCCTACGAGCAGTACTTC.

The gene calls are TRBV24-1 and TRBJ2-2; 9 positions agree with TRBD1. In germline, CDR1 is KGHDR, CDR2 SFDVKD. The CDR3 extends over 17 amino acids. V was pared by 4 bases and J by 5 bases, with 10 bases of the junction left unmatched. The CDR3 here is CATSDIPAGQGTGELFF. CDR3 bases: TGTGCCACCAGTGACATCCCTGCGGGACAGGGAACCGGGGAGCTGTTTTTT.

The rearrangement uses TRBV27 and TRBJ2-1; 9 nucleotides align to TRBD1. Germline V gene data show CDR1 as MNHEY and CDR2 as SMNVEV (reference sequence). The V gene end was trimmed by 3 bases and the J gene end by 7 bases; junction bases not matched to a gene: 1. This CDR3 is built from 13 residues. CDR3 loop: CASSFDRGNEQFF. In nucleotides, the CDR3 is TGTGCCAGCAGTTTCGACAGGGGGAATGAGCAGTTCTTC.

The chain joins TRBV5-4 to TRBJ2-3; 9 bases fit TRBD2. Germline loops: CDR1 SGHNT, CDR2 YYREEE (reference sequence). J gave up 2 bases and V 2 bases, and 6 bases lay outside the gene matches. This CDR3 region has 16 residues. As DNA, the CDR3 is TGTGCCAGCAGCTTCCGTAGCGGGAGTGACACAGATACGCAGTATTTT. It is translated as CASSFRSGSDTDTQYF.

V gene TRBV5-6 combines with J gene TRBJ2-1, with 15 bases fitting TRBD2. The V gene end was trimmed by 4 bases and the J gene end by 8 bases; junction bases not matched to a gene: 13. This CDR3 is built from 18 residues. Germline V CDR1 and CDR2: SGHDT, YYEEEE. The CDR3 protein is CASSGRTSGRAMSYEQFF. The CDR3 DNA is TGTGCCAGCAGCGGCCGGACTAGCGGGAGGGCCATGTCCTATGAGCAGTTCTTC.

This rearrangement joins TRBV12-5 to TRBJ2-1; tentative D call: TRBD2 (6 bases). The CDR3 runs 15 residues. Germline V CDR1 and CDR2: LGHNT, FRNRAP. V lost 9 bases and J lost 4, with 19 bases in between. In DNA form, the CDR3 reads TGTGCTAGCAGTAATCGCGGGGCAAGGTACAATGAGCAGTTCTTC. Protein sequence: CASSNRGARYNEQFF.

The V call is TRBV5-4, the J call TRBJ1-4, with D maybe TRBD1 (5 bases). V was clipped by 0 bases and J by 5 bases, with 14 bases between them. CDR3 length: 16 residues. Per the germline V gene, CDR1 is SGHNT and CDR2 is YYREEE (reference sequence). CDR3 nucleotide sequence: TGTGCCAGCAGCTTGGGAGACCTCGGGGGAAATGAAAAACTGTTTTTT. This encodes CASSLGDLGGNEKLFF.

V and J are TRBV19 and TRBJ1-3; 7 bases align to TRBD1. This CDR3 region has 16 residues. The germline V gene has CDR1 LNHDA and CDR2 SQIVND (reference sequence). The V and J ends lost 5 bases and 4 bases, in that order; junction bases with no gene match: 11. The CDR3 region has the DNA TGTGCCAGTAGTCGCACCGACAGGGACCTCGGAAACACCATATATTTT. Its translation is CASSRTDRDLGNTIYF. The variable domain in full, with the rest retrieved from reference TRBV19 and TRBJ1-3, is DGGITQSPKYLFRKEGQNVTLSCEQNLNHDAMYWYRQDPGQGLRLIYYSQIVNDFQKGDIAEGYSVSREKKESFPLTVTSAQKNPTAFYLCASSRTDRDLGNTIYFGEGSWLTVV.

This clone has more than one count but fewer than ten. The rearrangement links TRBV11-2 to TRBJ1-1; the match to TRBD1 covers 7 bases. The length of the CDR3 is 14 residues. Germline CDR1 is SGHAT and CDR2 is FQNNGV. V lost 5 bases to trimming and J lost 3 bases; unmatched junction nucleotides: 6. The CDR3 is CASSPPGQYTEAFF. The CDR3 DNA reads as TGTGCCAGCAGCCCCCCGGGACAGTACACTGAAGCTTTCTTT. The complete variable domain, with remaining parts taken from reference TRBV11-2 and TRBJ1-1, reads EAGVAQSPRYKIIEKRQSVAFWCNPISGHATLYWYQQILGQGPKLLIQFQNNGVVDDSQLPKDRFSAERLKGVDSTLKIQPAKLEDSAVYLCASSPPGQYTEAFFGQGTRLTVV.

This clone was counted a few times. J is TRBJ1-1 and V is TRBV6-2 or TRBV6-3; 7 nucleotides match TRBD1. This CDR3 contains 15 residues. Trimming removed 6 bases from V and 1 base from J; junction bases left unmatched: 8. Germline V gene lookup returns CDR1 MNHEY and CDR2 SVGEGT. Written as DNA, the CDR3 is TGTGCCAGCAGCCCGCACCGGGACAGGAACACTGAAGCTTTCTTT. This gives the protein CASSPHRDRNTEAFF.